This paragraph covers one TCR beta chain sequence. The sample comes from a study of T cells after somatic rescue of genetic block. Produced via immunoSEQ multiplex PCR; TCRdb's table is partial and in-frame only. Of 80,000 to 90,000 clones listed, over 80% are singletons. The material sequenced was peripheral blood mononuclear cells (PBMCs). This TCR derives from a woman aged 18-30 years.

The CDR3 reads CASSLRAPYEKLFF. CDR3 nucleotides: TGTGCCAGCAGCTTGAGGGCCCCCTATGAAAAACTGTTTTTT. J is TRBJ1-4 and V is TRBV5-6; D gene ambiguous. The CDR3 is 14 residues long. Germline loops: CDR1 SGHDT, CDR2 YYEEEE. V lost 1 base to trimming and J lost 6 bases, with 10 bases between them.